A single sample gave rise to the 32 T cell receptor beta chains below, sequenced in a study of CD8+CD57+ T cells in acquired aplastic anemia. In patients chosen for sequencing, flow cytometry had shown CD8+CD57+ cell expansion. Genomic DNA was employed as the template in profiling TCR beta VDJ and CDR3. Each CDR3 protein is one row after TCRdb ran MiXCR on the reads. Here the sample spans over 150,000 distinct CDR3 sequences, roughly three fifths being singletons. Sequenced material: sorted CD4+, CD8+, or CD8+CD57+ T cells (not recorded which) from PBMCs. The receptors originated from a human donor with aplastic anemia.

In this sample, this clonotype turned up once. A junction end diverges from the germline sequence, so it may reflect a read error. CDR3 region: CASRGRGCTF. The DNA of the CDR3 is TGCGCCAGCAGGGGACGAGGCTGCACCTTC. The chain couples TRBV10-2 to TRBJ1-2; perhaps TRBD1 as D (5 bases). Germline lookup yields CDR1 WSHSY and CDR2 SAAADI. CDR3 length: 10 residues.

The chain has TRBV2 and TRBJ2-6, with D uncertain. V was shortened by 6 bases and J by 4 bases, with 7 bases between the two germline ends. In germline, CDR1 is SNHLY, CDR2 FYNNEI. CDR3 length: 13 amino acids. CDR3 protein: CASRRSGANVLTF. CDR3 bases: TGTGCCAGCAGACGGTCAGGGGCCAACGTCCTGACTTTC.

The J gene is TRBJ2-7, the V gene TRBV25-1; 9 bases match TRBD2. Germline V gene lookup returns CDR1 MGHDK and CDR2 SYGVNS. The CDR3 length is 16 residues. V lost 4 bases to trimming and J lost 5 bases; unmatched junction nucleotides: 12. CDR3 bases: TGTGCCAGCAGTGGTCATAGCGGGAGAGGGTTCGACGAGCAGTACTTC. Protein: CASSGHSGRGFDEQYF.

V and J are TRBV2 and TRBJ1-2; D is undetermined. Trimming left V 4 bases short and J 7 bases short, with 10 bases between. The V gene's germline CDR1 is SNHLY and CDR2 FYNNEI. CDR3 size: 12 residues. The CDR3 DNA sequence: TGTGCCAGCAGTGTGGCAGAGAGTGGCTACACCTTC. Translating it yields CASSVAESGYTF.

Only a few counts were recorded for this clonotype. A read error may be the cause here, since a much bigger clone is one base away. The chain carries TRBV5-4 and TRBJ1-1, with D possibly TRBD1 on 5 matching bases. The CDR3 consists of 14 residues. CDR1 and CDR2 (germline): SGHNT, YYREEE (reference sequence). V gave up 4 bases and J gave up 4 bases, with 14 bases separating them. CDR3 sequence reads: CASSRARGGTEAFF. For the CDR3, the DNA is TGTGCCAGCAGCCGAGCGAGGGGAGGCACTGAAGCTTTCTTT.

In nucleotides, the CDR3 is TGCAGTGCTCGATTGGGACTAGCGGGAACCTACGAGCAGTACTTC. Protein sequence: CSARLGLAGTYEQYF. This rearrangement joins TRBV20-1 to TRBJ2-7; 13 bases align to TRBD2. The V segment lost 5 bases and the J segment 2 bases; nucleotides outside the gene matches: 6. Germline-derived CDR1 and CDR2 are DFQATT and SNEGSKA (reference sequence). CDR3 length equals 15 residues.

This chain joins TRBV7-9 and TRBJ2-5, with D perhaps TRBD2 (5 bases). V lost 5 bases and J 0 bases, leaving 10 bases between the germline ends. Germline CDR1 is SEHNR and CDR2 is FQNEAQ (reference sequence). The CDR3 is 14 amino acids. The CDR3 is CASSGSRDQETQYF. The CDR3, as DNA: TGTGCCAGCAGCGGGAGCCGTGACCAAGAGACCCAGTACTTC.

This clonotype was seen just once. This chain uses TRBV19 with TRBJ2-3; D assignment may be TRBD1 or TRBD2 (5 bases each). Deletions cut 4 bases from V and 0 bases from J, with 11 bases between. This CDR3 has 15 residues. Germline CDR1 is LNHDA and CDR2 is SQIVND (reference sequence). The CDR3 here is CASSTGRVSTDTQYF. As DNA, the CDR3 is TGTGCCAGTAGTACGGGACGGGTTAGCACAGATACGCAGTATTTT.

This clonotype was recorded many times. The chain joins TRBV4-1 to TRBJ1-5; D is ambiguous. Germline assignment: CDR1 MGHRA and CDR2 YSYEKL. CDR3 length equals 14 residues. The V end lost 0 bases, the J end lost 1 base, and 4 bases lay between the germline ends. The CDR3 DNA follows: TGCGCCAGCAGCCAAGAGGGCAGCAATCAGCCCCAGCATTTT. Residues: CASSQEGSNQPQHF.

As regards this clonotype: A read error may be the cause here, since a much bigger clone is one base away. The J gene is TRBJ2-3, the V gene TRBV12-3 or TRBV12-4; D may correspond to TRBD1 or TRBD2 (5 bases each). This CDR3 comprises 14 residues. The CDR3 region is CASSLVAGRDAQYF. CDR3 bases: TGTGCCAGCAGTTTAGTGGCAGGGAGAGATGCGCAGTATTTT.

This clonotype has more than one count but fewer than ten. The chain combines TRBV5-4 with TRBJ2-7; D might be TRBD2 (6 bases). CDR1 and CDR2 from the germline V gene are SGHNT and YYREEE (reference sequence). V dropped 0 bases and J dropped 2 bases, with 12 bases sitting between them. The CDR3 covers 15 residues. The CDR3: CASSLEASVPYEQYF. The CDR3 DNA is TGTGCCAGCAGCTTGGAGGCTAGCGTCCCCTACGAGCAGTACTTC.

As to this clonotype: A much larger clone lies a single base off, so this may be a read error. No conserved phenylalanine or tryptophan is present at the end of the CDR3, so a read error is the likely explanation. The J gene is TRBJ2-3, the V gene TRBV7-2; D unresolved. CDR1 and CDR2 (germline): SGHTA, FQGNSA. The ends were cut back, 5 bases at V and 2 bases at J, with 5 bases in the middle. The CDR3 totals 12 residues. CDR3 residues: CASSGNTDTQYS. Here the CDR3 DNA reads TGTGCCAGCAGCGGCAACACAGATACGCAGTATTCT.

The chain uses TRBV2 and TRBJ1-6; D remains ambiguous. CDR3 length: 16 residues. Germline V lookup: CDR1 SNHLY, CDR2 FYNNEI. V lost 2 bases to trimming and J lost 0 bases, with 8 bases between them. The CDR3 here is CASSEKPNSYNSPLHF. For the CDR3, the DNA is TGTGCCAGCAGTGAAAAGCCAAACTCCTATAATTCACCCCTCCACTTT.

The chain employs TRBV2 and TRBJ1-6, with D uncertain. CDR3 length: 15 amino acids. CDR1 SNHLY and CDR2 FYNNEI come from the germline V gene. V dropped 1 base and J dropped 8 bases, with 12 bases sitting between them. CDR3 in amino acids: CASSEGRSQHSPLHF. The CDR3 region has the DNA TGTGCCAGCAGTGAAGGTCGGTCTCAACATTCACCCCTCCACTTT.

V is TRBV20-1 and J is TRBJ2-1, with 8 bases fitting TRBD2. Looked up from germline, CDR1 is DFQATT and CDR2 is SNEGSKA (reference sequence). The CDR3 covers 17 residues. V lost 3 bases and J lost 3; bases outside the gene matches: 13. CDR3 sequence reads: CSASRLALGGLYNEQFF. The CDR3 coding sequence is TGCAGTGCTAGTCGACTAGCGTTGGGGGGCCTCTACAATGAGCAGTTCTTC.

This clonotype was detected only once. It is likely a read error, because the conserved phenylalanine at the end of the CDR3 is missing. This chain connects TRBV7-9 to TRBJ1-1; no reliable D call. Germline V gene data show CDR1 as SEHNR and CDR2 as FQNEAQ (reference sequence). This CDR3 has 12 residues. CDR3 loop: CVSSGLNTEAFL. CDR3 DNA sequence: TGTGTCAGCAGTGGACTGAACACTGAAGCTTTCCTT.

This clonotype was seen ten or more times. The chain recombines TRBV20-1 with TRBJ1-1; D ambiguous. This CDR3 region has 10 residues. The germline V gene encodes CDR1 DFQATT and CDR2 SNEGSKA (reference sequence). V lost 0 bases to trimming and J lost 8 bases, with 4 bases between them. The DNA for the CDR3 is TGCAGTGCTAGAGAAGGGGAAGCTTTCTTT. This translates into CSAREGEAFF.

The rearrangement uses TRBV19 and TRBJ1-2; D is unclear. Trimming stripped 2 bases from V and 1 base from J, with 11 bases between. Per the germline V gene, CDR1 is LNHDA and CDR2 is SQIVND (reference sequence). The CDR3 spans 15 residues. For the CDR3, the DNA is TGTGCCAGTAGTATAACCGGGCGTATTAACTATGGCTACACCTTC. Protein: CASSITGRINYGYTF.

This sequence joins TRBV25-1 and TRBJ1-4, with D uncertain. The germline V and J ends were trimmed by 2 bases and 7 bases, with 11 bases remaining between them. The germline gives CDR1 MGHDK, CDR2 SYGVNS. This CDR3 contains 14 residues. The CDR3 loop is CASSEGWGGEKLFF. CDR3 sequence (DNA): TGTGCCAGCAGTGAAGGTTGGGGTGGTGAAAAACTGTTTTTT.

Concerning this clonotype: One end of the junction varies from germline; a read error may be responsible. The chain joins TRBV7-2 to TRBJ1-2; possible D gene TRBD1, 6 bases. CDR1 and CDR2 from the germline V gene are SGHTA and FQGNSA. The CDR3 covers 15 residues. This CDR3 is CASSQGSTGYYGYTF. The CDR3 nucleotides are TGCGCCAGCAGCCAAGGCTCTACAGGGTACTATGGCTACACCTTC. The full variable domain, in which reference TRBV7-2 and TRBJ1-2 provide the parts outside the CDR3, is GAGVSQSPSNKVTEKGKDVELRCDPISGHTALYWYRQSLGQGLEFLIYFQGNSAPDKSGLPSDRFSAERTGGSVSTLTIQRTQQEDSAVYLCASSQGSTGYYGYTFGSGTRLTVV.

The chain uses TRBV5-5 and TRBJ1-6; TRBD1 matches at 7 bases. The V segment lost 1 base and the J segment 4 bases; nucleotides outside the gene matches: 5. The CDR3 extends over 16 amino acids. Per germline, CDR1 SGHKS and CDR2 YYEKEE (reference sequence). CDR3 nucleotides: TGTGCCAGCAGCTTGACAGGGGCCCTGTATAATTCACCCCTCCACTTT. Translating it yields CASSLTGALYNSPLHF. The full variable domain, with the rest looked up from reference TRBV5-5 and TRBJ1-6, is DAGVTQSPTHLIKTRGQQVTLRCSPISGHKSVSWYQQVLGQGPQFIFQYYEKEERGRGNFPDRFSARQFPNYSSELNVNALLLGDSALYLCASSLTGALYNSPLHFGNGTRLTVT.

For the CDR3, the DNA is TGTGCCATCAGCCCCTCGGTTGATACGCAGTATTTT. It yields the protein CAISPSVDTQYF. This chain uses TRBV10-3 with TRBJ2-3, with D unresolved. The CDR3 consists of 12 residues. Germline V gene lookup returns CDR1 ENHRY and CDR2 SYGVKD. Between the trimmed V and J ends, which lost 6 bases and 6 bases, there was a span of 10 bases.

The V and J genes are TRBV7-8 and TRBJ2-7, with D perhaps TRBD1 (7 bases). This CDR3 is built from 13 residues. Germline V gene lookup returns CDR1 SGHVS and CDR2 FQNEAQ. The V end was cut by 5 bases, the J end by 3 bases, with 11 bases between. The CDR3 sequence: CASSRGTDYEQYF. The DNA of the CDR3 is TGTGCCAGCAGCCGCGGGACAGACTACGAGCAGTACTTC. Combining the CDR3 with reference TRBV7-8 and TRBJ2-7 gives the whole variable domain GAGVSQSPRYKVAKRGQDVALRCDPISGHVSLFWYQQALGQGPEFLTYFQNEAQLDKSGLPSDRFFAERPEGSVSTLKIQRTQQEDSAVYLCASSRGTDYEQYFGPGTRLTVT.

V and J are TRBV19 and TRBJ2-1; the D is unclear. V lost 1 base, J lost 1 base, and 8 bases lay in between. CDR1 and CDR2 (germline): LNHDA, SQIVND (reference sequence). There are 15 residues in the CDR3. The CDR3 is CASSIVGMSYNEQFF. The CDR3 nucleotides read TGTGCCAGTAGTATAGTGGGGATGTCCTACAATGAGCAGTTCTTC.

This clonotype appeared many times. The chain joins TRBV6-2 or TRBV6-3 to TRBJ1-2; tentatively, D is TRBD1 (6 bases). V lost 5 bases to trimming and J lost 2 bases, with 12 bases between them. CDR3 length: 14 amino acids. CDR1 is MNHEY, CDR2 SVGEGT, per germline. The CDR3 region has the DNA TGTGCCAGCAGTCCGGGACATCTAAACTATGGCTACACCTTC. Translation: CASSPGHLNYGYTF.

The CDR3 region has the DNA TGTGCCAGCAGCTTAGGGTTAAACAACTACGAGCAGTACTTC. It encodes CASSLGLNNYEQYF. The J gene is TRBJ2-7, the V gene TRBV7-8; no firm D call. There are 14 residues in the CDR3. Trimming left V 1 base short and J 3 bases short, with 10 bases between. The germline gives CDR1 SGHVS, CDR2 FQNEAQ.

V gene TRBV5-1 combines with J gene TRBJ2-7, with 8 bases identical to TRBD2. With V trimmed by 1 base and J by 1 base, 7 bases remained unmatched. Germline CDR1 SGHRS, CDR2 YFSETQ. The CDR3 runs 16 residues. The CDR3 here is CASSLLPGGPSYEQYF. Here the CDR3 DNA reads TGCGCCAGCAGCTTGTTACCGGGAGGGCCATCCTACGAGCAGTACTTC.

By share, this clonotype counts as medium-sized. The chain has TRBV5-6 and TRBJ1-3; D unclear. This CDR3 is built from 11 residues. V was pared by 1 base and J by 6 bases, with 2 bases between. CDR1 and CDR2 from the germline V gene are SGHDT and YYEEEE. The CDR3 sequence: CASSLLNTIYF. The CDR3 DNA is TGTGCCAGCAGCTTGTTAAACACCATATATTTT.

A note on this clonotype: At one end, the junction sequence differs from germline, possibly due to a read error. The chain has TRBV15 and TRBJ1-4; the D gene is possibly TRBD1 (6 bases). The CDR3 runs to 15 residues. Germline V gene sequence: CDR1 LNHNV, CDR2 YYDKDF (reference sequence). The CDR3 here is CATSRDRSLNEKLFF. CDR3 sequence (DNA): TGTGCCACCAGCCGAGACAGGTCGCTAAATGAAAAACTGTTTTTT.

This clonotype appeared a single time. The DNA for the CDR3 is TGTGCCACCAGTGATTTGCGGGGCGCAGGGGATGAGCAGTTCTTC. Translated, it gives CATSDLRGAGDEQFF. V is TRBV24-1 and J is TRBJ2-1, with D possibly matching TRBD1 (6 bases). V was clipped by 0 bases and J by 8 bases, with 13 bases between them. This CDR3 contains 15 residues. Germline V gene sequence: CDR1 KGHDR, CDR2 SFDVKD.

The gene calls are TRBV7-2 and TRBJ1-1, with 7 bases aligning to TRBD1. This CDR3 is built from 15 residues. The junction had 6 bases not matched to a gene; V was cut back by 0 bases and J by 5 bases. Germline V CDR1 and CDR2: SGHTA, FQGNSA. CDR3 loop: CASSLAARGRTEAFF. The CDR3 DNA is TGTGCCAGCAGCTTAGCGGCCAGGGGGAGGACTGAAGCTTTCTTT.

The V gene is TRBV2, the J gene TRBJ1-2; the D is unclear. V lost 5 bases to trimming and J lost 4 bases, with 14 bases between them. The CDR3 totals 14 residues. Germline CDR1 is SNHLY and CDR2 is FYNNEI. CDR3 sequence reads: CASSLERAPYGYTF. The CDR3 DNA follows: TGTGCCAGCAGTCTAGAAAGGGCGCCCTATGGCTACACCTTC.